The 27 T cell receptor beta chains in this list originate from one sample, sequenced in a study of T cell responses to AZD1222 COVID-19 vaccine. Profiling relied on immunoSEQ multiplex PCR, and the TCRdb table lists in-frame clones only, not all of them. Of about 98,000 clones in the sample, 84% were seen once. The sequences come from peripheral blood, collected on day 0 of AZD1222 vaccination. The receptor set was obtained from an adult in good health.

The V gene is TRBV28, the J gene TRBJ1-1, with 7 bases matching TRBD1. With V trimmed by 3 bases and J by 11 bases, 15 bases remained unmatched. The CDR3 consists of 15 residues. Germline V gives CDR1 MDHEN, CDR2 SYDVKM. In DNA form, the CDR3 reads TGTGCCAGCAGTTTTTGGTCAGGGACAGCTGGGAGGGCTTTCTTT. Its translation: CASSFWSGTAGRAFF.

This clone was seen a few times. This sequence joins TRBV11-3 and TRBJ2-1; 14 positions agree with TRBD2. The CDR3 has 15 residues. CDR1 is SGHNT and CDR2 is YENEEA in the germline V gene. V was clipped by 3 bases and J by 9 bases; unmatched bases: 4. CDR3 loop: CASSLGTSGRAEQFF. The CDR3 nucleotides are TGTGCCAGCAGCTTGGGGACTAGCGGGAGAGCTGAGCAGTTCTTC.

To note about this clone: Sequence at one end of the junction differs from germline and may be a read error. J is TRBJ1-1 and V is TRBV10-3, with D tentatively TRBD1 (6 bases). Germline CDR1 reads ENHRY; CDR2 reads SYGVKD. CDR3 length: 14 amino acids. The CDR3 reads CAISGGARNTEAFF. In DNA form, the CDR3 reads TGTGCCATAAGTGGGGGGGCGAGGAACACTGAAGCTTTCTTT.

This chain uses TRBV6-5 with TRBJ2-3; 8 bases agree with TRBD1. CDR1 is MNHEY and CDR2 is SVGAGI in the germline V gene. The CDR3 spans 15 residues. The V segment lost 11 bases and the J segment 2 bases; nucleotides outside the gene matches: 12. CDR3 sequence (DNA): TGTGCCGGGACGTCGGGACAGGATAACACAGATACGCAGTATTTT. It is translated as CAGTSGQDNTDTQYF.

The V call is TRBV5-1, the J call TRBJ2-1; a weak D match, TRBD2 (6 bases). V shed 4 bases and J shed 4 bases, with 12 bases lying between them. In germline, CDR1 is SGHRS, CDR2 YFSETQ. The CDR3 covers 14 residues. The CDR3 region is CASSPLAEYNEQFF. CDR3 sequence (DNA): TGCGCCAGCAGCCCTTTAGCGGAGTACAATGAGCAGTTCTTC.

This chain links TRBV6-5 with TRBJ1-2; no definite D call. This CDR3 region has 13 residues. Per germline, CDR1 MNHEY and CDR2 SVGAGI. V shed 2 bases and J shed 8 bases, with 12 bases lying between them. This chain's CDR3 is CASSYKLGNGYTF. The CDR3 region has the DNA TGTGCCAGCAGTTACAAATTGGGTAACGGCTACACCTTC.

The rearrangement joins TRBV12-3 or TRBV12-4 to TRBJ1-1; D remains ambiguous. V dropped 6 bases and J dropped 5 bases, with 10 bases sitting between them. This CDR3 has 12 amino acids. CDR3 amino acids: CASSPLGTEAFF. The DNA for the CDR3 is TGTGCCAGCAGCCCCCTGGGGACTGAAGCTTTCTTT.

The V call is TRBV6-2 or TRBV6-3, the J call TRBJ2-2; no definite D call. The V end lost 6 bases, the J end lost 6 bases, and 17 bases lay between the germline ends. This CDR3 contains 15 residues. Germline-derived CDR1 and CDR2 are MNHEY and SVGEGT. Here the CDR3 DNA reads TGTGCCAGCAGCCCCGGGCCCAGAGGCCCCGGGGAGCTGTTTTTT. Protein sequence: CASSPGPRGPGELFF.

This sequence joins TRBV28 and TRBJ1-1; maybe TRBD1 (5 bases). V lost 4 bases and J lost 2, with 11 bases in between. The CDR3 sequence is 14 residues long. CDR1 is MDHEN, CDR2 SYDVKM, per germline. CDR3 in DNA: TGTGCCAGCAGTTCCCCGGGGCTTAACACTGAAGCTTTCTTT. Translated, it gives CASSSPGLNTEAFF.

The sample holds a few counts of this clone. The V and J genes are TRBV6-5 and TRBJ2-7; 14 bases are a match to TRBD2. J gave up 4 bases and V 6 bases, and 5 bases lay outside the gene matches. This CDR3 contains 15 residues. Germline values: CDR1 MNHEY, CDR2 SVGAGI. This chain's CDR3 is CASRLGTSGRYEQYF. DNA for the CDR3: TGTGCCAGCAGACTCGGGACTAGCGGGAGATACGAGCAGTACTTC.

The gene calls are TRBV28 and TRBJ2-3; 7 nucleotides align to TRBD1. Trimming took 5 bases from V and 5 from J; bases not matched to a gene: 7. The CDR3 runs 14 residues. Germline CDR1 MDHEN, CDR2 SYDVKM. The CDR3 bases are TGTGCCAGCAGTCAGGGGACAGCGCAAGATACGCAGTATTTT. Translated: CASSQGTAQDTQYF.

The chain links TRBV5-4 to TRBJ2-5; either TRBD1 or TRBD2 may fit D (5 bases each). Trimming pared 3 bases from V and 5 bases from J, leaving 23 bases between. There are 17 residues in the CDR3. The germline V gene encodes CDR1 SGHNT and CDR2 YYREEE (reference sequence). The CDR3 reads CASSSGTSRRTSETQYF. In DNA form, the CDR3 reads TGTGCCAGCAGCTCCGGGACCTCCAGACGAACTTCCGAGACCCAGTACTTC.

This clone was seen a single time. V gene TRBV11-3 combines with J gene TRBJ1-1; D is unclear. The CDR3 has 14 amino acids. The germline V and J ends were trimmed by 0 bases and 6 bases, with 11 bases remaining between them. In germline, CDR1 is SGHNT, CDR2 YENEEA. This CDR3 is CASSLDFSSAEAFF. The DNA of the CDR3 is TGTGCCAGCAGCTTAGACTTTTCGTCCGCTGAAGCTTTCTTT.

This CDR3 is CAARGGPYEQYV. Written as DNA, the CDR3 is TGTGCGGCCCGGGGTGGCCCCTACGAGCAGTACGTC. This sequence joins TRBV30 and TRBJ2-7; D is possibly TRBD2 (5 bases). Germline values: CDR1 GTSNPN, CDR2 SVGIG (reference sequence). The CDR3 is 12 residues long.

The chain recombines TRBV6-5 with TRBJ2-7; 7 bases agree with TRBD1. The CDR3 runs 13 residues. J was trimmed by 7 bases and V by 4 bases; bases with no gene match: 7. Per the germline V gene, CDR1 is MNHEY and CDR2 is SVGAGI. The CDR3: CASSLDRSGEQYF. The DNA of the CDR3 is TGTGCCAGCAGTTTGGACAGGTCTGGGGAGCAGTACTTC.

The chain is built from TRBV11-2 and TRBJ1-3, with a weak D call TRBD1 (5 bases). V dropped 5 bases and J dropped 6 bases, with 14 bases sitting between them. The germline V gene has CDR1 SGHAT and CDR2 FQNNGV. CDR3 length: 14 residues. CDR3 in amino acids: CASSLLGEENTIYF. The CDR3 bases are TGTGCCAGCAGCCTTCTAGGGGAGGAAAACACCATATATTTT.

The chain carries TRBV7-9 and TRBJ2-2, with D perhaps TRBD1 (6 bases). Germline V CDR1 and CDR2: SEHNR, FQNEAQ (reference sequence). This CDR3 contains 16 residues. Trimming pared 5 bases from V and 2 bases from J, leaving 15 bases between. The CDR3 sequence is CASSPMRTANTGELFF. CDR3 DNA sequence: TGTGCCAGCAGCCCGATGCGGACAGCAAACACCGGGGAGCTGTTTTTT.

Details on this clone: This same CDR3 is encoded by further DNA sequences in the sample. V usage is TRBV20-1 and J usage is TRBJ1-5; D gene ambiguous. V was cut by 3 bases and J by 0 bases, with 9 bases left in between. This CDR3 spans 14 amino acids. Per the germline V gene, CDR1 is DFQATT and CDR2 is SNEGSKA (reference sequence). The CDR3 coding sequence is TGCAGTGCTAGTGGAGGGTATAGCAATCAGCCCCAGCATTTT. It is translated as CSASGGYSNQPQHF.

This clone is classed as medium-sized. The chain is built from TRBV7-9 and TRBJ1-2; D gene unclear. Germline CDR1 SEHNR, CDR2 FQNEAQ (reference sequence). This CDR3 has 14 residues. V lost 0 bases and J lost 0, with 5 bases in between. In nucleotides, the CDR3 is TGTGCCAGCAGCTTAGCTGAAGCTAACTATGGCTACACCTTC. It encodes CASSLAEANYGYTF. The complete variable domain, with remaining parts taken from reference TRBV7-9 and TRBJ1-2, reads DTGVSQNPRHKITKRGQNVTFRCDPISEHNRLYWYRQTLGQGPEFLTYFQNEAQLEKSRLLSDRFSAERPKGSFSTLEIQRTEQGDSAMYLCASSLAEANYGYTFGSGTRLTVV.

The rearrangement uses TRBV19 and TRBJ2-5; D assignment may be TRBD1 or TRBD2 (6 bases each). Germline assignment: CDR1 LNHDA and CDR2 SQIVND (reference sequence). The V and J ends lost 5 bases and 4 bases respectively, with 17 bases between them. The CDR3 loop spans 15 amino acids. The CDR3 coding sequence is TGTGCCAGTAGTCCTAGGGGGGACGGGTTAGAGACCCAGTACTTC. This encodes CASSPRGDGLETQYF.

The V and J genes are TRBV3-1 (or the pseudogene TRBV3-2) and TRBJ2-7; 12 nucleotides agree with TRBD1. Losses at the gene ends were 6 bases for V and 12 bases for J; bases not matched to a gene: 15. Germline values: CDR1 LGHDT, CDR2 YNNKEL (reference sequence). The CDR3 totals 15 residues. The CDR3 coding sequence is TGTGCCAGCAGTCCTAAGGGGACAGGGGGCCTGCCGCTGTACTTC. This gives the protein CASSPKGTGGLPLYF.

The gene calls are TRBV3-1 (or the pseudogene TRBV3-2) and TRBJ2-5; 7 positions match TRBD2. Unmatched junction bases numbered 3, after V lost 4 bases and J lost 1 base. Germline CDR1 is LGHDT and CDR2 is YNNKEL (reference sequence). The CDR3 covers 14 residues. CDR3 sequence: CASSLPGGQETQYF. CDR3 in DNA: TGTGCCAGCAGCCTACCGGGGGGCCAAGAGACCCAGTACTTC.

The chain carries TRBV5-8 and TRBJ2-2, with D maybe TRBD2 (5 bases). The CDR3 has 15 amino acids. Trimming pared 3 bases from V and 1 base from J, leaving 10 bases between. The germline gives CDR1 SGHTS, CDR2 YDEGEE. The CDR3: CASSSGLLNTGELFF. In DNA form, the CDR3 reads TGTGCCAGCAGCTCAGGACTCCTGAACACCGGGGAGCTGTTTTTT.

The V call is TRBV28, the J call TRBJ1-1; D is perhaps TRBD1 (5 bases). The CDR3 sequence is 15 residues long. Germline V gene lookup returns CDR1 MDHEN and CDR2 SYDVKM. V was pared by 8 bases and J by 0 bases, with 16 bases between. CDR3 sequence (DNA): TGTGCCAGCCCCCCATTTGGGACCATGAACACTGAAGCTTTCTTT. Its protein product is CASPPFGTMNTEAFF.

This clone was seen only once. The J gene is TRBJ1-1, the V gene TRBV20-1; D is ambiguous. This CDR3 spans 11 amino acids. The germline V gene has CDR1 DFQATT and CDR2 SNEGSKA (reference sequence). Trimming cost V 3 bases and J 1 base, with 3 bases left between them. CDR3 DNA sequence: TGCAGTGCTAGGGGGAACACTGAAGCTTTCTTT. Its translation is CSARGNTEAFF.

The V call is TRBV9, the J call TRBJ2-5; D may be TRBD1 (6 bases). Germline assignment: CDR1 SGDLS and CDR2 YYNGEE. V lost 0 bases, J lost 5 bases, and 11 bases lay in between. The CDR3 covers 14 residues. The CDR3 region has the DNA TGTGCCAGCAGCGTAGTGGGGGCCATGGAGACCCAGTACTTC. Encoded protein: CASSVVGAMETQYF.

This clone was seen a few times. The rearrangement joins TRBV21-1 to TRBJ1-2. TRBV21-1 is flagged as a pseudogene. This CDR3 has 12 amino acids. In DNA form, the CDR3 reads TGTGCCAGCAGTGGGAGGGGGGATGGCTACACCTTC. This gives the protein CASSGRGDGYTF.